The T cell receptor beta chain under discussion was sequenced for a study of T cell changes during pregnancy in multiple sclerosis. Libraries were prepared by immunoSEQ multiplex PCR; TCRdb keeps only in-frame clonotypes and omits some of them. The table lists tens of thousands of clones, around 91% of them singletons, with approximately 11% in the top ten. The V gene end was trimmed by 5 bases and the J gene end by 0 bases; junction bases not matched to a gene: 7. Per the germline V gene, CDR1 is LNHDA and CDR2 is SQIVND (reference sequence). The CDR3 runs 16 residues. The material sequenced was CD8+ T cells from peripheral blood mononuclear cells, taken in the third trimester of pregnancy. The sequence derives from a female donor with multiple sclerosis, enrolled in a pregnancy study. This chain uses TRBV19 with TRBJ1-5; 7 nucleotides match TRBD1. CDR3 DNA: TGTGCCAGTAGTTTAAGACAGGGCCATAGCAATCAGCCCCAGCATTTT. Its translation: CASSLRQGHSNQPQHF.